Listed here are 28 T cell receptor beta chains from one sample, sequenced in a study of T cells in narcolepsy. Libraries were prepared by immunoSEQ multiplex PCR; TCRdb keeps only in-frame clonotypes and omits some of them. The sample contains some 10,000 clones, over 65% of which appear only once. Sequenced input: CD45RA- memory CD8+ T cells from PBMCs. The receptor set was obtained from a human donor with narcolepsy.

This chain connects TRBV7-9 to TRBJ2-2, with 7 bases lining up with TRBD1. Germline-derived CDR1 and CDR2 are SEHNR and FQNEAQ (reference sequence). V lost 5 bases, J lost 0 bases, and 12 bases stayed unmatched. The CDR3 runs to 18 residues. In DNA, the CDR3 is TGTGCCAGCAGCCAACCTACAGGGGCGGAAGCGAACACCGGGGAGCTGTTTTTT. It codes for CASSQPTGAEANTGELFF.

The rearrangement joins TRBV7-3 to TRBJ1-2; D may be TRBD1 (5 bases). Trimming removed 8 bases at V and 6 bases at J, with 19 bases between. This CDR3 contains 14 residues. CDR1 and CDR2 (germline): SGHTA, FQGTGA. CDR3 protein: CASGLGHGGDGYTF. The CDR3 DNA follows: TGTGCCAGCGGCCTAGGCCATGGGGGTGATGGCTACACCTTC.

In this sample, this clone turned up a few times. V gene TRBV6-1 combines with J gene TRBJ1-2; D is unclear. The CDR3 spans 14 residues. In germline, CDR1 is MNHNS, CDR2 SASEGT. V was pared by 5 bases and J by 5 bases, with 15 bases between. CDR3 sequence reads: CASSFGTTSYGYTF. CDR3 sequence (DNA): TGTGCCAGCAGTTTCGGAACTACCTCTTATGGCTACACCTTC.

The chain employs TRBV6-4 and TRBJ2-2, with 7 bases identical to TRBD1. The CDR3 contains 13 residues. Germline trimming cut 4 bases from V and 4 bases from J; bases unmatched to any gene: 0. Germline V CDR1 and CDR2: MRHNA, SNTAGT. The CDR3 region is CASSAGGTGELFF. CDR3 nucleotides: TGTGCCAGCAGTGCAGGGGGCACCGGGGAGCTGTTTTTT.

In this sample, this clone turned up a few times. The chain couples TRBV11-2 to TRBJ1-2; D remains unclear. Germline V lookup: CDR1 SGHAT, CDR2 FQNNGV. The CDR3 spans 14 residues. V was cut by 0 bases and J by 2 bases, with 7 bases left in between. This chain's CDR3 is CASSLEASNYGYTF. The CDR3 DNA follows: TGTGCCAGCAGCTTAGAGGCGTCGAACTATGGCTACACCTTC.

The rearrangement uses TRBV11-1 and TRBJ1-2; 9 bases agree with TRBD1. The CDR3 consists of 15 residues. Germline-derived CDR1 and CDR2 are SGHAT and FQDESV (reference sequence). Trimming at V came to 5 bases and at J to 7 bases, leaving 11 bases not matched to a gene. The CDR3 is CASSASGQGTFGYTF. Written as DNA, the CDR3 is TGTGCCAGCAGCGCCTCGGGACAGGGTACCTTTGGCTACACCTTC. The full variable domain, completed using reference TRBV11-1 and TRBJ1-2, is EAEVAQSPRYKITEKSQAVAFWCDPISGHATLYWYRQILGQGPELLVQFQDESVVDDSQLPKDRFSAERLKGVDSTLKIQPAELGDSAMYLCASSASGQGTFGYTFGSGTRLTVV.

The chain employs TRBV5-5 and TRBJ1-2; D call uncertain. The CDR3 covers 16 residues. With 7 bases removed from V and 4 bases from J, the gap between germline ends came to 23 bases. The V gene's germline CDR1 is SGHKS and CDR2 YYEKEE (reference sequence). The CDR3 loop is CASEIIVSRKIYGYTF. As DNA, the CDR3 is TGTGCCAGCGAAATAATTGTCTCGCGAAAGATCTATGGCTACACCTTC.

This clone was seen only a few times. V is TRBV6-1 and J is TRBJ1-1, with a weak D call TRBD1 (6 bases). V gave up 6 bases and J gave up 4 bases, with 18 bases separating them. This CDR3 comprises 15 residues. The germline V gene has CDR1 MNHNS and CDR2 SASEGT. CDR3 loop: CASSRTRGSITEAFF. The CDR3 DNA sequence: TGTGCCAGCAGCCGTACCAGGGGAAGTATCACTGAAGCTTTCTTT.

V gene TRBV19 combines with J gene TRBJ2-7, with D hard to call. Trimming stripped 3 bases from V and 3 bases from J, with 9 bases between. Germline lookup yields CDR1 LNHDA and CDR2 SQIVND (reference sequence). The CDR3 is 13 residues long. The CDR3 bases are TGTGCCAGTAGTATCAGTAAAGGCTACGAGCAGTACTTC. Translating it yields CASSISKGYEQYF.

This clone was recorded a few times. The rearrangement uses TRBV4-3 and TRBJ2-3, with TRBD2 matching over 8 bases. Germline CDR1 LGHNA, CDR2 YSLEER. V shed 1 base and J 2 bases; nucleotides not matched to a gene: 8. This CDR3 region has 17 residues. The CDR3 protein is CASSQGDRLALTDTQYF. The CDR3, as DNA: TGCGCCAGCAGCCAAGGGGACCGACTAGCGCTCACAGATACGCAGTATTTT.

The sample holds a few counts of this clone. CDR3 DNA sequence: TGCGCCAGCAGCCAGCAGACTAGCGGGGGGGGCACAGATACGCAGTATTTT. This gives the protein CASSQQTSGGGTDTQYF. The chain combines TRBV4-3 with TRBJ2-3; 14 nucleotides line up with TRBD2. Germline assignment: CDR1 LGHNA and CDR2 YSLEER. The CDR3 length is 17 residues. With V trimmed by 3 bases and J by 1 base, 3 bases remained unmatched.

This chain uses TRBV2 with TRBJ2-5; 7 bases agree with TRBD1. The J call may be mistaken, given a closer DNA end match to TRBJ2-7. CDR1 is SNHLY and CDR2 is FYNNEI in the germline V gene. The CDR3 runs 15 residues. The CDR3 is CASSLRQGLAYEQYF. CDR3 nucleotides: TGTGCCAGCAGTCTGCGACAGGGATTAGCCTACGAGCAGTACTTC.

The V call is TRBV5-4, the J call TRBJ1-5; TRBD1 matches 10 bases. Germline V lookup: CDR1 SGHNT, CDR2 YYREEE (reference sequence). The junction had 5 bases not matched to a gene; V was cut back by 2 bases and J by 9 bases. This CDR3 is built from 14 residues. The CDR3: CASSFGTGVPPQHF. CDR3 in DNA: TGTGCCAGCAGCTTTGGGACAGGGGTACCGCCCCAGCATTTT.

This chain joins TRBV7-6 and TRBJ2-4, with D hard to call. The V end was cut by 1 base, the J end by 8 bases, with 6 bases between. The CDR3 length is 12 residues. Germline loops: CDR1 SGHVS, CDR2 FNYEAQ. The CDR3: CASSLGDDIQYF. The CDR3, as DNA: TGTGCCAGCAGCTTAGGAGATGACATTCAGTACTTC.

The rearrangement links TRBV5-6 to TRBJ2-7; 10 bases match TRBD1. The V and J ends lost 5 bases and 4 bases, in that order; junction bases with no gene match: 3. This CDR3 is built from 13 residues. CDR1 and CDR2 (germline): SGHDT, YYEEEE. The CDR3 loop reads CASSPDRGYEQYF. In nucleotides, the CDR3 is TGTGCCAGCAGTCCGGACAGGGGGTACGAGCAGTACTTC.

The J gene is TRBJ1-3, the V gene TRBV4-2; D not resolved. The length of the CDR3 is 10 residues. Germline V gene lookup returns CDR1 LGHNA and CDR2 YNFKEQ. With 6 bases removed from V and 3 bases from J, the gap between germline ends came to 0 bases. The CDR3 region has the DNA TGTGCCAGCAGTGGAAACACCATATATTTT. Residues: CASSGNTIYF.

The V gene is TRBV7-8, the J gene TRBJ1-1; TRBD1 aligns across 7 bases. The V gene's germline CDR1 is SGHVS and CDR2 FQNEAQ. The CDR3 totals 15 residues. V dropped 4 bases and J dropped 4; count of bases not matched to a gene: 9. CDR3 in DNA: TGTGCCAGCAGCTCTCTACAGGGGCAGCGCACTGAAGCTTTCTTT. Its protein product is CASSSLQGQRTEAFF. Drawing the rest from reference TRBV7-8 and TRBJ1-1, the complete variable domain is GAGVSQSPRYKVAKRGQDVALRCDPISGHVSLFWYQQALGQGPEFLTYFQNEAQLDKSGLPSDRFFAERPEGSVSTLKIQRTQQEDSAVYLCASSSLQGQRTEAFFGQGTRLTVV.

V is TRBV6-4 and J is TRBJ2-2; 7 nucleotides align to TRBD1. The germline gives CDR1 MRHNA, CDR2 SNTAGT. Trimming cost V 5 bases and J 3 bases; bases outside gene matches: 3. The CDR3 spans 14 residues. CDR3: CASSTGADTGELFF. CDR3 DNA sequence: TGTGCCAGCAGTACAGGGGCGGACACCGGGGAGCTGTTTTTT.

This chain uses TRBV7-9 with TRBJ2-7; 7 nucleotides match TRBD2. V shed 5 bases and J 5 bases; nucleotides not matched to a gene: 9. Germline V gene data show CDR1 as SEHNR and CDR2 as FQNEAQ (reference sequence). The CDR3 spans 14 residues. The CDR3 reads CASSPRTSAHEQYF. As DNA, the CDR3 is TGTGCCAGCAGCCCCAGGACTAGTGCCCACGAGCAGTACTTC.

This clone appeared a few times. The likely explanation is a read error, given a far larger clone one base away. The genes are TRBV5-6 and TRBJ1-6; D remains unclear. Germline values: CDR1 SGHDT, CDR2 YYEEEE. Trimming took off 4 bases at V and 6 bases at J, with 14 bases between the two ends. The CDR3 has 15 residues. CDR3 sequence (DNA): TGTGCCAGCAGCCTGGGAGTTCCCTTTAATTCACCCCTCCACTTT. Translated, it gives CASSLGVPFNSPLHF.

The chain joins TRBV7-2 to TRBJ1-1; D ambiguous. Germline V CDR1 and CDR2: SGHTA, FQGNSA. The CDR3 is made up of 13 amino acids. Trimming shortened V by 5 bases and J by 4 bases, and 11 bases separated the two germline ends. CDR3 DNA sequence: TGTGCCAGCAGCCGAGAATTATTCACTGAAGCTTTCTTT. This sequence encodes CASSRELFTEAFF.

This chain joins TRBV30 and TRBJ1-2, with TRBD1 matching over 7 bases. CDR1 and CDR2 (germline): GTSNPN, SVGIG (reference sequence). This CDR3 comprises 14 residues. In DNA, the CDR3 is TGTGCTACAAATCCCGCAGGGGGAGCCTATGGCTACACCTTC. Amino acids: CATNPAGGAYGYTF.

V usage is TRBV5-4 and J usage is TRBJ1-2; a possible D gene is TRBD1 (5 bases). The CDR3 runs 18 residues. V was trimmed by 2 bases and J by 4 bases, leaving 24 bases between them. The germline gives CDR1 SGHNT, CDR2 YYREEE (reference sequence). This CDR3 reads CASSFYAWTSLIPYGYTF. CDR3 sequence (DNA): TGTGCCAGCAGCTTTTACGCGTGGACATCCCTAATCCCCTATGGCTACACCTTC. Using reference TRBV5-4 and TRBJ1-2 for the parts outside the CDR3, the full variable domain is ETGVTQSPTHLIKTRGQQVTLRCSSQSGHNTVSWYQQALGQGPQFIFQYYREEENGRGNFPPRFSGLQFPNYSSELNVNALELDDSALYLCASSFYAWTSLIPYGYTFGSGTRLTVV.

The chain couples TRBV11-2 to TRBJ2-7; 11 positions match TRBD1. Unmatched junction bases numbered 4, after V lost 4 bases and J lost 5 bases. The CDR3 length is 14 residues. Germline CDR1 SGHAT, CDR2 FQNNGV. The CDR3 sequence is CASSSDRGLHEQYF. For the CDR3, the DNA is TGTGCCAGCAGCTCGGACAGGGGGCTACACGAGCAGTACTTC.

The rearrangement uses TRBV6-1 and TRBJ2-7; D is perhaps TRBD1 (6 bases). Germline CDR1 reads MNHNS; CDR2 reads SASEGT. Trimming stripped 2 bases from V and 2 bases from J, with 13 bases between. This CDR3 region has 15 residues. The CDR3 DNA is TGTGCCAGCAGTGAACCCCAGGGGCTCCCCTACGAGCAGTACTTC. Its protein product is CASSEPQGLPYEQYF.

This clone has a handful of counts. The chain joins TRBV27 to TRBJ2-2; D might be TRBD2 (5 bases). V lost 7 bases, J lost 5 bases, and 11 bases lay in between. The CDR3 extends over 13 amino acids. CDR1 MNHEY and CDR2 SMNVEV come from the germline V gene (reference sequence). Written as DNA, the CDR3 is TGTGCCAGCAAAGAGAGCGGAACCGGGGAGCTGTTTTTT. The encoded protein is CASKESGTGELFF.

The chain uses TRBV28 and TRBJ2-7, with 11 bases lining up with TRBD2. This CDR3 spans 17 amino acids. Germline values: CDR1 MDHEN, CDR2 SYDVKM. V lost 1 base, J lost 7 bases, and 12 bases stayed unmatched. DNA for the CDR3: TGTGCCAGCAGTTTATCCTTAGCGGGAGGGCCCTCCCGAGAGCAGTACTTC. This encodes CASSLSLAGGPSREQYF.

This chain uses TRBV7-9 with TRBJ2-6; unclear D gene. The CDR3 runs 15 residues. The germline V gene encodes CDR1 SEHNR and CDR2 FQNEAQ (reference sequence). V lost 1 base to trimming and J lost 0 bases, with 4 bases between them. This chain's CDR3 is CASSLDLSGANVLTF. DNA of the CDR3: TGTGCCAGCAGCTTAGATCTCTCTGGGGCCAACGTCCTGACTTTC.